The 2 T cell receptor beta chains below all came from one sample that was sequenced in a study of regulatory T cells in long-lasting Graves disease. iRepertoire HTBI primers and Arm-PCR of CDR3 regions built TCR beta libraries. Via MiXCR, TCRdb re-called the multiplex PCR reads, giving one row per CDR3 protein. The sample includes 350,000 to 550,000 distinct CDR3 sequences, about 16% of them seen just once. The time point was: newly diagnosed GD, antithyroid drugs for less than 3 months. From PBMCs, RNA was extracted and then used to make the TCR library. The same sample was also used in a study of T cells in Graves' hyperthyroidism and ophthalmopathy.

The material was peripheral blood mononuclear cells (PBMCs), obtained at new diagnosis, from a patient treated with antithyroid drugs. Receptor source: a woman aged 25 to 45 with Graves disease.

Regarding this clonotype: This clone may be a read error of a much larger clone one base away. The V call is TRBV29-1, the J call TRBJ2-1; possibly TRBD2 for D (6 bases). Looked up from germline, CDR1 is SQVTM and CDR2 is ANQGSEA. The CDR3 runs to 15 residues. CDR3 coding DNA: TGCAGTGGAAGGAGGGGAGAACACTCCTACAATGAGCAGTTCTTC. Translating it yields CSGRRGEHSYNEQFF.

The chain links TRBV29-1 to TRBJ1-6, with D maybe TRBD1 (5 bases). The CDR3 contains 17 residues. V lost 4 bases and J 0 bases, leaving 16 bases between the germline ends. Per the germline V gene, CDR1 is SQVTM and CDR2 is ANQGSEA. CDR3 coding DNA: TGCAGCGTTGTCCTCGGGACGGAGAGCTCCTATAATTCACCCCTCCACTTT. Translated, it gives CSVVLGTESSYNSPLHF.